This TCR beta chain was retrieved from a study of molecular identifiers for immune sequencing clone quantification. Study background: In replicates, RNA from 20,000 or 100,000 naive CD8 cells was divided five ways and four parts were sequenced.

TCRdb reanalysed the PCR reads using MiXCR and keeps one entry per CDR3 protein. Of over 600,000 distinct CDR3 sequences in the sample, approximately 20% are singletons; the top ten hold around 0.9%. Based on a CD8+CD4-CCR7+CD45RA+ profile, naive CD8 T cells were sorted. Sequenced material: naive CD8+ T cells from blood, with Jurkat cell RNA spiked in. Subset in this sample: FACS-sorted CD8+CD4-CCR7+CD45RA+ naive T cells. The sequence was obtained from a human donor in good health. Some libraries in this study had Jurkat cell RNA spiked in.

This chain's CDR3 is CASSVDSPRGTGELFF. DNA for the CDR3: TGTGCCAGCAGCGTAGATTCTCCCAGGGGGACCGGGGAGCTGTTTTTT. The rearrangement joins TRBV9 to TRBJ2-2; 7 nucleotides agree with TRBD1. Germline V gene sequence: CDR1 SGDLS, CDR2 YYNGEE. CDR3 length: 16 residues. J was trimmed by 5 bases and V by 0 bases; bases with no gene match: 7.